Below, 17 T cell receptor beta chains from the same sample are listed, as sequenced in a study of PD-1 blockade in classical Hodgkin lymphoma. Libraries were prepared by immunoSEQ multiplex PCR; TCRdb keeps only in-frame clonotypes and omits some of them. The sample consists of about 4,200 clones, about four fifths of them appearing once. Time point here: newly diagnosed, previously untreated cHL patient sample. Thawed PBMCs supplied CD8+ T cells via magnetic negative selection. Sequenced input: CD8+ T cells from blood. The receptors come from a human donor with classical Hodgkin lymphoma.

V is TRBV28 and J is TRBJ2-3; the D is unclear. V was cut by 6 bases and J by 2 bases, with 15 bases left in between. The length of the CDR3 is 15 residues. Germline values: CDR1 MDHEN, CDR2 SYDVKM. CDR3 loop: CASSSGRTNTDTQYF. In DNA form, the CDR3 reads TGTGCCAGCAGCTCCGGACGTACGAACACAGATACGCAGTATTTT. The full variable domain, rest sourced from reference TRBV28 and TRBJ2-3, is DVKVTQSSRYLVKRTGEKVFLECVQDMDHENMFWYRQDPGLGLRLIYFSYDVKMKEKGDIPEGYSVSREKKERFSLILESASTNQTSMYLCASSSGRTNTDTQYFGPGTRLTVL.

The chain carries TRBV27 and TRBJ2-1; 10 bases are shared with TRBD1. The CDR3 has 15 amino acids. V lost 5 bases, J lost 4 bases, and 5 bases stayed unmatched. Germline V CDR1 and CDR2: MNHEY, SMNVEV (reference sequence). In DNA form, the CDR3 reads TGTGCCAGCAGTCTCCGGGACAGGGGTTACAATGAGCAGTTCTTC. Translation: CASSLRDRGYNEQFF.

This clone is categorized as large. The rearrangement joins TRBV19 to TRBJ1-5; D gene ambiguous. V lost 4 bases and J 6 bases, leaving 13 bases between the germline ends. The CDR3 has 14 amino acids. Germline V gene sequence: CDR1 LNHDA, CDR2 SQIVND (reference sequence). The CDR3 reads CASSKWGASQPQHF. DNA for the CDR3: TGTGCCAGTAGTAAATGGGGTGCGAGTCAGCCCCAGCATTTT.

The chain recombines TRBV5-4 with TRBJ2-6; D is unclear. From germline, CDR1 is SGHNT and CDR2 YYREEE (reference sequence). Trimming shortened V by 4 bases and J by 0 bases, and 2 bases separated the two germline ends. The CDR3 is made up of 13 amino acids. The CDR3 nucleotides are TGTGCCAGCAGCCTCTCTGGGGCCAACGTCCTGACTTTC. Translated, it gives CASSLSGANVLTF. The complete variable domain, with remaining parts taken from reference TRBV5-4 and TRBJ2-6, reads ETGVTQSPTHLIKTRGQQVTLRCSSQSGHNTVSWYQQALGQGPQFIFQYYREEENGRGNFPPRFSGLQFPNYSSELNVNALELDDSALYLCASSLSGANVLTFGAGSRLTVL.

This rearrangement joins TRBV28 to TRBJ2-7; TRBD2 matches 14 bases. Trimming took 2 bases from V and 4 from J; bases not matched to a gene: 4. The CDR3 is 16 residues long. Germline loops: CDR1 MDHEN, CDR2 SYDVKM. The CDR3 is CASSLLGTSGRYEQYF. In nucleotides, the CDR3 is TGTGCCAGCAGTTTACTCGGGACTAGCGGGAGATACGAGCAGTACTTC.

The CDR3, as DNA: TGCGCCAGCAGCCCAACTCGGGACGGGAACTATGGCTACACCTTC. Amino acid sequence: CASSPTRDGNYGYTF. The chain employs TRBV4-3 and TRBJ1-2, with a possible D match to TRBD1 (5 bases). Germline assignment: CDR1 LGHNA and CDR2 YSLEER. V was cut by 4 bases and J by 2 bases, with 14 bases left in between. This CDR3 is built from 15 residues.

The V call is TRBV5-1, the J call TRBJ1-1, with a weak D call TRBD1 (6 bases). V gave up 3 bases and J gave up 2 bases, with 17 bases separating them. Germline V gene sequence: CDR1 SGHRS, CDR2 YFSETQ. The CDR3 has 16 amino acids. The CDR3 loop is CASSSAGDNSNTEAFF. CDR3 DNA sequence: TGCGCCAGCAGCTCGGCGGGGGACAATTCTAACACTGAAGCTTTCTTT.

The sample holds one count of this clone. V is TRBV20-1 and J is TRBJ1-1; D unresolved. Germline V gene data show CDR1 as DFQATT and CDR2 as SNEGSKA (reference sequence). The CDR3 runs 11 residues. Trimming took 0 bases from V and 6 from J, leaving 5 bases between them. DNA for the CDR3: TGCAGTGCTAGAGATTCCCCTGAAGCTTTCTTT. As protein: CSARDSPEAFF.

The gene calls are TRBV14 and TRBJ2-3; the match to TRBD2 covers 9 bases. CDR1 is SGHDN, CDR2 FVKESK, per germline. The CDR3 sequence is 17 residues long. V lost 0 bases and J lost 4; bases outside the gene matches: 8. CDR3 residues: CASSQDIQREVADTQYF. Written as DNA, the CDR3 is TGTGCCAGCAGCCAAGATATCCAGCGGGAGGTGGCAGATACGCAGTATTTT.

This clone showed up just a few times. At one boundary the junction diverges from the germline segment, which might be a read error. This rearrangement joins TRBV6-7 to TRBJ2-5; 7 nucleotides align to TRBD1. TRBV6-7 is known as an ORF, though its function is uncertain. CDR3 length: 16 amino acids. In DNA, the CDR3 is TGTGCCAGCAGTTTCGCATCTCACAGGGGTGGAGAGGCCCAGTACTTC. Its translation: CASSFASHRGGEAQYF.

This chain joins TRBV4-1 and TRBJ2-4; 8 positions agree with TRBD2. CDR3 size: 15 residues. V lost 9 bases, J lost 8 bases, and 15 bases stayed unmatched. Germline CDR1 reads MGHRA; CDR2 reads YSYEKL. CDR3 DNA sequence: TGCGCCAGTACAAAAAACCCGGACGGGGGGGACATTCAGTACTTC. Its protein product is CASTKNPDGGDIQYF.

The rearrangement links TRBV28 to TRBJ1-5; D uncertain. CDR3 length: 17 residues. Germline V gene sequence: CDR1 MDHEN, CDR2 SYDVKM. The V gene lost 4 bases and the J gene lost 0 bases, with 16 bases spanning the gap. The CDR3 DNA is TGTGCCAGCAGTTCACCCTCCTATTGGGATAGCAATCAGCCCCAGCATTTT. Residues: CASSSPSYWDSNQPQHF. The complete variable domain, with remaining parts taken from reference TRBV28 and TRBJ1-5, reads DVKVTQSSRYLVKRTGEKVFLECVQDMDHENMFWYRQDPGLGLRLIYFSYDVKMKEKGDIPEGYSVSREKKERFSLILESASTNQTSMYLCASSSPSYWDSNQPQHFGDGTRLSIL.

V is TRBV15 and J is TRBJ2-1; 8 bases agree with TRBD2. V dropped 1 base and J dropped 8; count of bases not matched to a gene: 4. This CDR3 region has 14 residues. Germline assignment: CDR1 LNHNV and CDR2 YYDKDF (reference sequence). The CDR3 nucleotides read TGTGCCACCAGCAGAGCTGGACTAGCCCATGAGCAGTTCTTC. As protein: CATSRAGLAHEQFF. Full variable domain (rest looked up from reference TRBV15 and TRBJ2-1): DAMVIQNPRYQVTQFGKPVTLSCSQTLNHNVMYWYQQKSSQAPKLLFHYYDKDFNNEADTPDNFQSRRPNTSFCFLDIRSPGLGDTAMYLCATSRAGLAHEQFFGPGTRLTVL.

This clone was counted once. The chain couples TRBV29-1 to TRBJ2-3, with 8 bases lining up with TRBD1. Per the germline V gene, CDR1 is SQVTM and CDR2 is ANQGSEA. The CDR3 loop spans 13 amino acids. V was clipped by 7 bases and J by 6 bases; unmatched bases: 9. CDR3 loop: CSAPVQGGDTQYF. DNA of the CDR3: TGCAGCGCCCCCGTACAGGGGGGTGATACGCAGTATTTT.

The V and J genes are TRBV29-1 and TRBJ2-7; D perhaps matches TRBD1 (5 bases). V shed 6 bases and J shed 3 bases, with 15 bases lying between them. The V gene's germline CDR1 is SQVTM and CDR2 ANQGSEA. The CDR3 consists of 13 residues. The CDR3 DNA reads TGCAGCGTAAGGGGTGGGTCCCGCTACGAGCAGTACTTC. Its translation is CSVRGGSRYEQYF.

The chain uses TRBV6-1 and TRBJ2-7; D call uncertain. The CDR3 is 13 amino acids. Germline CDR1 reads MNHNS; CDR2 reads SASEGT. The V end was cut by 7 bases, the J end by 0 bases, with 10 bases between. CDR3 nucleotide sequence: TGTGCCAGCATTGGTGGCAGCTCCTACGAGCAGTACTTC. Encoded protein: CASIGGSSYEQYF.

The chain is built from TRBV19 and TRBJ1-3; possible D gene TRBD1, 6 bases. Looked up from germline, CDR1 is LNHDA and CDR2 is SQIVND (reference sequence). The CDR3 covers 16 residues. Trimming removed 5 bases at V and 0 bases at J, with 14 bases between. CDR3 bases: TGTGCCAGTAGTTTCTCGACAGGCGACTCTGGAAACACCATATATTTT. Residues: CASSFSTGDSGNTIYF.